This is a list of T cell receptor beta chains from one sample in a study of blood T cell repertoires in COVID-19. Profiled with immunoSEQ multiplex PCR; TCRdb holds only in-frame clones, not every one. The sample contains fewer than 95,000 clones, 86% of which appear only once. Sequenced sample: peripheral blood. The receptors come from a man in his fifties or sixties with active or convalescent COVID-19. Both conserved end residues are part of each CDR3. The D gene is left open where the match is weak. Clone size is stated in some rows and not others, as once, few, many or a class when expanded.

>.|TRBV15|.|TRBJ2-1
CATSRGVMGRSSYNEQFF
TGTGCCACCAGCAGAGGCGTCATGGGGAGGAGCTCCTACAATGAGCAGTTCTTC
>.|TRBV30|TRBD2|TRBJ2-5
CAWNPGGSWSETQYF
TGTGCCTGGAATCCGGGCGGGAGTTGGTCCGAGACCCAGTACTTC
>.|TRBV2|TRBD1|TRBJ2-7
CASSTDRGRDEQYF
TGTGCCAGCAGCACTGACAGGGGGCGCGACGAGCAGTACTTC
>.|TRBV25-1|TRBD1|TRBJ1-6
CASSAPGQGNSPLHF
TGTGCCAGCAGTGCCCCGGGACAGGGCAATTCACCCCTCCACTTT
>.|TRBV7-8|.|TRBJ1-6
CASSLYATTTGSPLHF
TGTGCCAGCAGCTTATATGCCACGACAACAGGGTCACCCCTCCACTTT
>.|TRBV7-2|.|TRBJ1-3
CASSLGYSSSGNTIYF
TGTGCCAGCAGCTTAGGATACTCAAGCTCTGGAAACACCATATATTTT
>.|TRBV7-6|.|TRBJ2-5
CASSLRAQGLGETQYF
TGTGCCAGCAGCTTACGGGCCCAGGGGCTGGGGGAGACCCAGTACTTC
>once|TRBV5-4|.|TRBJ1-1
CASSFATGSNTEAFF
TGTGCCAGCAGCTTTGCTACAGGGTCGAACACTGAAGCTTTCTTT
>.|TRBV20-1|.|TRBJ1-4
CSASAGEKLFF
TGCAGTGCTAGTGCGGGTGAAAAACTGTTTTTT
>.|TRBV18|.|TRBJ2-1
CASSPAMINEQFF
TGTGCCAGCTCACCAGCTATGATCAATGAGCAGTTCTTC
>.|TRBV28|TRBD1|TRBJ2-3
CASTTAGGRSDTQYF
TGTGCCAGCACCACGGCAGGGGGCAGGTCAGATACGCAGTATTTT